The 9 T cell receptor beta chains reported below all come from one sample, sequenced in a study of OX40 agonist ivuxolimab in advanced cancers. Sequencing used immunoSEQ multiplex PCR; TCRdb keeps in-frame clones, though not all of them. Seen here are about 86,000 clones, about 90% observed once, and the top ten hold around 8.7%. The material was CD4+ or CD8+ T cells sorted from blood, obtained in a trial of the OX40 agonist ivuxolimab. The receptors originated from an adult with an advanced solid tumor such as melanoma, head and neck, liver or kidney cancer.

The rearrangement links TRBV19 to TRBJ2-3, with 9 nucleotides matching TRBD1. In germline, CDR1 is LNHDA, CDR2 SQIVND (reference sequence). The junction had 8 bases not matched to a gene; V was cut back by 6 bases and J by 4 bases. The CDR3 length is 15 residues. Here the CDR3 reads CASRTGTGYADTQYF. CDR3 DNA: TGTGCCAGTAGAACCGGGACAGGGTACGCAGATACGCAGTATTTT.

This rearrangement joins TRBV19 to TRBJ2-2, with TRBD2 matching over 10 bases. V was clipped by 3 bases and J by 3 bases; unmatched bases: 10. This CDR3 is 18 amino acids long. Germline V lookup: CDR1 LNHDA, CDR2 SQIVND (reference sequence). The chain's CDR3 is CASSILLRLAGDTGELFF. The CDR3 DNA is TGTGCCAGTAGTATTCTACTAAGACTAGCGGGCGACACCGGGGAGCTGTTTTTT.

This clone has just one count. The chain uses TRBV7-9 and TRBJ2-5; 13 nucleotides line up with TRBD2. This CDR3 spans 18 amino acids. The germline V gene encodes CDR1 SEHNR and CDR2 FQNEAQ (reference sequence). The J segment lost 1 base and the V segment lost 5 bases, leaving 10 bases of the junction unmatched. The CDR3, as DNA: TGTGCCAGCAGCACTGGGACTAGCGGGATCTATCCCCAAGAGACCCAGTACTTC. It codes for CASSTGTSGIYPQETQYF.

The chain combines TRBV5-4 with TRBJ2-1, with 12 bases matching TRBD2. After removal of 6 bases from V and 1 base from J, the junction contained 17 bases not matched to a gene. Germline loops: CDR1 SGHNT, CDR2 YYREEE (reference sequence). This CDR3 region has 20 residues. The CDR3 sequence: CASTPGPPASGRGSYNEQFF. CDR3 nucleotide sequence: TGTGCCAGCACCCCCGGCCCCCCCGCTAGCGGGAGGGGGTCCTACAATGAGCAGTTCTTC.

This clone was counted a single time. The V call is TRBV27, the J call TRBJ2-7; D is unclear. This CDR3 spans 12 amino acids. CDR1 and CDR2 from the germline V gene are MNHEY and SMNVEV (reference sequence). The V gene lost 5 bases and the J gene lost 2 bases, with 7 bases spanning the gap. The CDR3 loop is CASSVSPYEQYF. CDR3 in DNA: TGTGCCAGCAGTGTCTCGCCCTACGAGCAGTACTTC.

The chain links TRBV30 to TRBJ2-7, with 7 bases identical to TRBD2. J gave up 3 bases and V 2 bases, and 4 bases lay outside the gene matches. CDR1 and CDR2 (germline): GTSNPN, SVGIG (reference sequence). The CDR3 has 13 amino acids. CDR3 protein: CAWSMGGDYEQYF. In DNA, the CDR3 is TGTGCCTGGAGTATGGGGGGGGACTACGAGCAGTACTTC.

This clone came up once. The chain employs TRBV5-4 and TRBJ2-7; the D gene is possibly TRBD1 (6 bases). The CDR3 sequence is 14 residues long. V was cut by 1 base and J by 3 bases, with 11 bases left in between. CDR1 SGHNT and CDR2 YYREEE come from the germline V gene (reference sequence). The CDR3 DNA sequence: TGTGCCAGCAGCTTGTCAGGGGTCCTCTACGAGCAGTACTTC. As protein: CASSLSGVLYEQYF. The entire variable domain, with the rest obtained from reference TRBV5-4 and TRBJ2-7, is as follows: ETGVTQSPTHLIKTRGQQVTLRCSSQSGHNTVSWYQQALGQGPQFIFQYYREEENGRGNFPPRFSGLQFPNYSSELNVNALELDDSALYLCASSLSGVLYEQYFGPGTRLTVT.

This clone was detected once. J is TRBJ2-5 and V is TRBV7-8, with 10 bases identical to TRBD2. Trimming cost V 5 bases and J 3 bases; bases outside gene matches: 6. The CDR3 is 15 residues long. Germline CDR1 and CDR2: SGHVS and FQNEAQ. For the CDR3, the DNA is TGTGCCAGCAGCCAGAGGACTAGCGGAAAAGAGACCCAGTACTTC. Its protein product is CASSQRTSGKETQYF.

The gene calls are TRBV18 and TRBJ1-1; D perhaps matches TRBD1 (6 bases). The CDR3 spans 13 residues. The germline V gene encodes CDR1 KGHSH and CDR2 LQKENI. The V end lost 9 bases, the J end lost 4 bases, and 15 bases lay between the germline ends. This chain's CDR3 is CASSPRGATEAFF. CDR3 sequence (DNA): TGTGCCAGTTCCCCCCGGGGGGCCACTGAAGCTTTCTTT. Full variable domain (missing parts from reference TRBV18 and TRBJ1-1): NAGVMQNPRHLVRRRGQEARLRCSPMKGHSHVYWYRQLPEEGLKFMVYLQKENIIDESGMPKERFSAEFPKEGPSILRIQQVVRGDSAAYFCASSPRGATEAFFGQGTRLTVV.